This TCR beta chain appears in the sequencing data of a study of CD8+ T cells in alopecia areata. Researchers picked out CD4+ and CD8+ T cells from PBMCs by sorting. cDNA serving as the sequencing template came from extracted, reverse transcribed RNA. The method was immunoSEQ multiplex PCR; TCRdb's version includes in-frame clones alone and lacks a portion of them. Among about 34,000 clones listed, around 60% were seen once. The table lists this clone with a few counts. The TCR sequence derives from a human donor with alopecia areata. Sequencing was performed on NKG2D-high CD8+ T cells sorted from blood.

The CDR3 sequence: CASSITGATYNEQFF. The CDR3 DNA follows: TGTGCCAGTAGTATAACGGGCGCTACCTACAATGAGCAGTTCTTC. The V and J genes are TRBV19 and TRBJ2-1, with D unresolved. V lost 2 bases and J 2 bases, leaving 10 bases between the germline ends. Germline CDR1 LNHDA, CDR2 SQIVND (reference sequence). The CDR3 is made up of 15 amino acids.